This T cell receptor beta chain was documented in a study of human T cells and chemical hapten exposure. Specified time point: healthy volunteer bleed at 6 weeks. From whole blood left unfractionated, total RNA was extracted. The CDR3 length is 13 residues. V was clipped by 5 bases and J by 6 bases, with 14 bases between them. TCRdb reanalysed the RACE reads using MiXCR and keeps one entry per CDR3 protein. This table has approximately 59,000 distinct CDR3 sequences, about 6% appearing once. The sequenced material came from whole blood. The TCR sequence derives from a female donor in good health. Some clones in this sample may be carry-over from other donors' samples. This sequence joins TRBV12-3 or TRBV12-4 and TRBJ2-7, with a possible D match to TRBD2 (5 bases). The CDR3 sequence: CASSPSSGFEQYF. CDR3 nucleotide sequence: TGTGCCAGCAGTCCCTCCTCGGGATTCGAGCAGTACTTC.